The sequence of this T cell receptor beta chain was determined in a study of control samples from healthy donors and cancer patients. Assay used: immunoSEQ multiplex PCR; TCRdb lists only in-frame clones, some missing. The table includes some 120,000 clones, around nine tenths detected once. Germline V lookup: CDR1 LNHDA, CDR2 SQIVND (reference sequence). J was trimmed by 10 bases and V by 9 bases; bases with no gene match: 13. CDR3 size: 14 residues. The chain has TRBV19 and TRBJ1-4; 8 bases fit TRBD1. The sequence came from a man aged 40-49 years in good health. The sample comprised blood. The CDR3 loop reads CASRPEDRAGKLFF. In DNA form, the CDR3 reads TGTGCCAGCCGTCCCGAGGACAGGGCAGGAAAACTGTTTTTT.